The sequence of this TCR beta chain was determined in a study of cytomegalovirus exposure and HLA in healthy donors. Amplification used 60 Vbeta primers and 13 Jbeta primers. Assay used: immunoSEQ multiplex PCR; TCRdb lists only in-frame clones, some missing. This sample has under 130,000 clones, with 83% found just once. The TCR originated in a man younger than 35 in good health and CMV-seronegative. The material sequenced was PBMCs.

The CDR3, as DNA: TGTGCCAGCAGTTACTCAAACCTAGCAAGTACGCAGTATTTT. It codes for CASSYSNLASTQYF. The chain recombines TRBV6-5 with TRBJ2-3, with TRBD2 as a possible D gene (5 bases). Germline loops: CDR1 MNHEY, CDR2 SVGAGI. The CDR3 is 14 amino acids. V lost 0 bases to trimming and J lost 8 bases, with 12 bases between them.